The source of this T cell receptor (beta chain) is a study of shared clonotypes between healthy human individuals. General study points: It was only blood that was sampled, and tissue repertoires likely differ.

Authors' analysis steps: From ImmunoSEQ came sequences covering only the junction and carrying no quality scores, so filtering differed. Assay: immunoSEQ multiplex PCR; the TCRdb copy retains only in-frame clones and omits some. V, J and clone size are taken as reported in that table, and D and trimming were inferred from the DNA itself. The table has hundreds of thousands of clones, roughly 77% seen once. This clone was seen only a few times. Its antigen is still unknown. Germline trimming cut 7 bases from V and 7 bases from J; bases unmatched to any gene: 7. Per the germline V gene, CDR1 is GTSNPN and CDR2 is SVGIG (reference sequence). The CDR3 is 12 residues long.

The chain is built from TRBV30 and TRBJ2-7; 10 positions match TRBD2. The sequenced material came from PBMCs. This clonotype was sampled from a woman aged 40 to 55 in good health. Some clones in this sample may be carry-over from other donors' samples. DNA for the CDR3: TGTGCCTCCTCTAGCGGGAGAGGTGAGCAGTACTTC. It yields the protein CASSSGRGEQYF.